This T cell receptor beta chain was recorded in a study of blood T cells in healthy people across ages. This clonotype occurred many times. Antigen: not known. Findings and limits, study-wide: Estimates drawn from one million T cells were deemed to understate diversity.

Primed by a sample-barcoded 5' primer and a J-beta primer mix, a second PCR proceeded for 7 to 11 cycles. Each CDR3 protein gets one entry after TCRdb re-called the 5' RACE reads with MiXCR. The sample lists some 1,800,000 distinct CDR3 sequences, approximately 39% occurring once. Caucasian individuals from Russia who were healthy and aged 6 to 90 acted as donors. The sample, approximately 10 milliliters of peripheral blood, was drawn from each donor. There were at least 5 micrograms of total RNA extracted from every sample. V lost 2 bases and J 7 bases, leaving 12 bases between the germline ends. Germline CDR1 reads MNHEY; CDR2 reads SVGEGT. The CDR3 runs 14 residues.

The chain is built from TRBV6-2 or TRBV6-3 and TRBJ2-1; maybe TRBD1 (6 bases). Sample: blood. The TCR comes from a human donor in good health. The CDR3 DNA reads as TGTGCCAGCAGTTACGGGGGCCTAAATAATGAGCAGTTCTTC. It is translated as CASSYGGLNNEQFF.